The sequence of this T cell receptor (beta chain) was determined in a study of CD8 T cells in ankylosing spondylitis. Study-level points and caveats: Earlier authors reported some of these motif variants in reactive arthritis synovial fluid and blood. A TCR beta motif of several highly homologous variants appeared characteristic of ankylosing spondylitis blood. The study looked at matched synovial fluid samples from ankylosing spondylitis patients. Disease-linked clones were reported to be significantly enriched there.

About this clonotype itself: What it recognizes is unknown.

Researchers built TCR beta libraries using quantitative 5'-RACE with molecular barcodes. TCRdb used MiXCR to reprocess the 5' RACE reads, holding one entry per CDR3 protein. Of approximately 500,000 distinct CDR3 sequences in the sample, roughly 13% are singletons; the top ten hold 6.8%. Sequenced: blood, either unsorted or a sorted T cell fraction (not recorded which). The source of this sequence is a male donor with ankylosing spondylitis.

CDR3 protein: CASSQVRASEKGEQFF. DNA of the CDR3: TGTGCCAGCAGCCAAGTTCGTGCTAGCGAGAAAGGTGAGCAGTTCTTC. This rearrangement joins TRBV4-2 to TRBJ2-1, with D perhaps TRBD2 (6 bases). The CDR3 spans 16 residues. V lost 1 base to trimming and J lost 9 bases, with 19 bases between them. Germline V gene sequence: CDR1 LGHNA, CDR2 YNFKEQ.